A selection of T cell receptor beta chains follows, all from one sample in a study of early stage breast cancer tumors. TCRdb's copy holds only in-frame clones and misses some; the assay was immunoSEQ multiplex PCR. The sample records under 14,000 clones, around 75% being singletons. The sample taken for sequencing was breast tumor tissue. These receptors originate from a person aged 70 to 85 with breast cancer. CDR3s include the opening cysteine and the closing phenylalanine or tryptophan. The D gene is left open where the match is weak. Clone size is not always given. Where it is, it says once, few, many or a class for expanded clones.

clone_size d_call j_call v_call cdr3_aa cdr3_nt
NA TRBD2 TRBJ2-5 TRBV18 CASSSRTSGSETQYF TGTGCCAGCTCATCCCGGACTAGCGGGAGTGAGACCCAGTACTTC
NA TRBD2 TRBJ2-4 TRBV30 CASGGSLAKNIQYF TGTGCCTCGGGGGGGAGTTTAGCCAAAAACATTCAGTACTTC
NA TRBD2 TRBJ2-7 TRBV19 CASSRESGRAYEQYF TGTGCCAGTAGTCGCGAAAGCGGGAGGGCCTACGAGCAGTACTTC
NA TRBD2 TRBJ2-7 TRBV6-5 CASSYMRENYEQYF TGTGCCAGCAGTTACATGCGGGAGAACTACGAGCAGTACTTC
NA NA TRBJ1-6 TRBV4-1 CASSQDYVAGSMINSYNSPLHF TGCGCCAGCAGCCAAGACTACGTGGCAGGCTCGATGATTAACTCCTATAATTCACCCCTCCACTTT
NA NA TRBJ1-1 TRBV4-1 CASSQGQGLNTEAFF TGCGCCAGCAGCCAAGGTCAGGGATTGAACACTGAAGCTTTCTTT
NA NA TRBJ2-7 TRBV28 CASLGSGRLSYEQYF TGTGCCAGCCTTGGCAGCGGACGTCTCTCCTACGAGCAGTACTTC
NA NA TRBJ1-5 TRBV4-1 CASSQDSERPQHF TGCGCCAGCAGCCAAGATAGCGAACGGCCCCAGCATTTT
medium-sized NA TRBJ2-5 TRBV10-3 CAIRSGYQETQYF TGTGCCATCCGAAGCGGATACCAAGAGACCCAGTACTTC
few TRBD1 TRBJ1-1 TRBV6-1 CASGVQGANTEAFF TGTGCCAGTGGAGTACAGGGGGCGAACACTGAAGCTTTCTTT
NA NA TRBJ2-2 TRBV9 CASSAERYAGELFF TGTGCCAGCAGCGCCGAGCGATATGCCGGGGAGCTGTTTTTT
NA TRBD2 TRBJ2-1 TRBV28 CASRESSGNRYNEQFF TGTGCCAGCAGAGAATCTAGCGGAAATCGCTACAATGAGCAGTTCTTC
NA NA TRBJ1-4 TRBV6-6 CASSYILQDNEKLFF TGTGCCAGCAGTTATATCTTGCAGGATAATGAAAAACTGTTTTTT
NA NA TRBJ2-3 TRBV21-1 CASSTYTGLWDTQYF TGTGCCAGCAGCACCTATACAGGGTTGTGGGATACGCAGTATTTT
few TRBD1 TRBJ2-5 TRBV7-2 CASSSQGATQYF TGTGCCAGCAGCTCCCAGGGGGCGACCCAGTACTTC
once TRBD1 TRBJ1-1 TRBV2 CASTGGIRLHTEAFF TGTGCCAGTACAGGGGGTATCAGATTGCACACTGAAGCTTTCTTT
once TRBD1 TRBJ2-5 TRBV4-2 CASSRDRETQYF TGTGCCAGCAGCCGGGACAGAGAGACCCAGTACTTC
medium-sized NA TRBJ1-4 TRBV15 CATSRASGAVANEKLFF TGTGCCACCAGCAGAGCGTCAGGGGCTGTGGCTAATGAAAAACTGTTTTTT
NA NA TRBJ1-4 TRBV4-1 CASSLPRGVINEKLFF TGCGCCAGCAGCCTCCCCCGGGGGGTTATTAATGAAAAACTGTTTTTT
NA NA TRBJ1-1 TRBV27 CASRVGGGTEAFF TGTGCCAGCAGGGTGGGGGGGGGCACTGAAGCTTTCTTT
NA TRBD1 TRBJ1-1 TRBV27 CASSLSRQGNTEAFF TGTGCCAGCAGTTTATCGCGACAGGGGAACACTGAAGCTTTCTTT
NA TRBD1 TRBJ2-7 TRBV7-2 CASSNRQGYEQYF TGTGCCAGCAGCAATCGACAGGGGTACGAGCAGTACTTC
NA NA TRBJ1-5 TRBV2 CASRMTGGSQPQHF TGTGCCAGCAGGATGACGGGGGGCTCTCAGCCCCAGCATTTT
NA TRBD2 TRBJ2-7 TRBV5-6 CASSSSGRAHYEQYF TGTGCCAGCAGCAGTAGCGGGAGGGCCCACTACGAGCAGTACTTC
NA NA TRBJ2-5 TRBV7-8 CASSYQWARKETQYF TGTGCCAGCAGCTACCAGTGGGCCAGGAAAGAGACCCAGTACTTC
once NA TRBJ2-7 TRBV6-1 CASSEFSRVGEQYF TGTGCCAGCAGTGAATTCAGCAGGGTGGGCGAGCAGTACTTC
NA NA TRBJ2-3 TRBV5-1 CASTIDSSSTDTQYF TGCGCCAGCACCATAGACTCATCTAGCACAGATACGCAGTATTTT
NA TRBD1 TRBJ1-2 TRBV11-2 CASSTRQGLEGYTF TGTGCCAGCAGCACCCGACAGGGTCTGGAAGGCTACACCTTC
NA TRBD2 TRBJ2-7 TRBV18 CASSLAAGAAYEQYF TGTGCCAGCTCACTAGCAGCGGGGGCCGCCTACGAGCAGTACTTC
NA TRBD2 TRBJ2-7 TRBV19 CASSPSGGAGYEQYF TGTGCCAGTAGCCCGAGCGGGGGGGCCGGGTACGAGCAGTACTTC
NA NA TRBJ2-7 TRBV6-5 CASSYSIRGSSYEQYF TGTGCCAGCAGTTACTCGATAAGGGGGAGCTCCTACGAGCAGTACTTC
NA NA TRBJ2-2 TRBV5-1 CASSFEKFNTGELFF TGCGCCAGCAGCTTCGAGAAGTTCAACACCGGGGAGCTGTTTTTT
NA NA TRBJ1-6 TRBV30 CAWSTNRLSYNSPLHF TGTGCCTGGTCCACCAACAGGCTCTCCTATAATTCACCCCTCCACTTT
NA NA TRBJ2-7 TRBV20-1 CSCSEYYEQYF TGCAGCTGTAGCGAGTACTACGAGCAGTACTTC
NA NA TRBJ1-1 TRBV28 CASSLKVTANTEAFF TGTGCCAGCAGTTTAAAAGTGACAGCGAACACTGAAGCTTTCTTT